Included here is one T cell receptor (beta chain) sequence, with context. Deletions cut 2 bases from V and 0 bases from J, with 7 bases between. The CDR3 covers 14 residues. Germline CDR1 is KGHSH and CDR2 is LQKENI. The data derive from a study of blood T cell repertoires in COVID-19. About the study: The samples span acute and convalescent COVID-19 from the United States, Italy and Spain. Sources were T cells, B-cell-depleted T cells, or PBMCs; the material itself was cDNA or gDNA.

In the source study's methods: Amplification from reference gene primers served as the basis for estimated nucleated cell counts. The data were produced by immunoSEQ multiplex PCR, yet TCRdb's version contains in-frame clones alone and is incomplete. That table is the source of V, J and clone size, and D and trimming were worked out from the DNA. The data show about 140,000 clones, 90% seen once. The receptor was isolated from a woman aged 80 or older with acute or convalescent COVID-19. The sample consisted of peripheral blood. V usage is TRBV18 and J usage is TRBJ1-2; D not resolved. The CDR3 DNA reads TGTGCCAGCTCACCAGACATTTCTAACTATGGCTACACCTTC. Protein product: CASSPDISNYGYTF.